This TCR beta chain was identified in a study of T cells in localized non-small cell lung cancer (dated by TCRdb to the early 2020s). Notes on the research overall: The study examined T cell repertoires in approximately 240 patients with early-stage NSCLC and compared tumors with uninvolved tumor-adjacent lungs. The cohort was made up of 200 to 250 treatment-naive NSCLC patients whose localized lung tumors had been resected. NSCLC patients had a mean age of roughly 66 years, and approximately 140 were male and 107 female. Paper-wide results and their limitations: Higher blood T cell density associated with longer overall survival, while higher adjacent-lung clonality associated with shorter survival. Uninvolved tumor-adjacent lung showed the highest T cell clonality, higher than tumor, which suggests more focused antigenic responses in the adjacent lung. Of the top 100 tumor clones, a median of around 57 were detected in paired uninvolved adjacent lung; about 26 were also among that lung's top 100. Since the design was exploratory, TCR variables were selected using unadjusted p-values with no false-discovery rate correction. Because multi-region tumor sequencing was not done, intratumor heterogeneity could not be ruled out.

TCR beta CDR3 regions were sequenced from DNA using the immunoSEQ Assay. Regarding the original processing steps: To compute T cell density, TCR beta template counts were normalized to usable DNA, which was estimated by amplifying housekeeping genes. Using the preseqR package, richness was estimated by extrapolating to 120,000 templates for tissue samples and 400,000 templates for PBMC samples. Clonality was taken to be one minus Pielou's evenness. Tissue-enriched TCRs were identified through differential abundance testing performed on productive amino-acid clonotypes, with a minimum total count of 5 and an alpha of 0.1. Repertoire overlap between compartments was quantified with the Jaccard Index and Morisita Overlap Index. GLIPH clustered TCR beta CDR3s with public tetramer-defined viral CDR3s; viral motifs required at least three viral sequences plus V-gene enrichment. The table comes from immuneACCESS by way of TCRdb, which keeps in-frame sequences with V and J called. Part of the clones is missing from these tables; in studies checked, under half for an unresolved V gene and the rest for unknown reasons. V, J and clone size are taken as reported in that table, and D and trimming were inferred from the DNA itself. In this sample the table shows roughly 26,000 clones, 88% of which occur a single time. The ten most abundant clones make up about 14% of the sample.

The CDR3 contains 17 residues, cysteine and phenylalanine counted. Only CDR3 DNA remains: 51 bases, in frame from the first base. CDR1 and CDR2 are drawn from the germline V gene: SNHLY, FYNNEI. Relative to germline, V is missing 7 bases and J is missing 1 base, with 15 bases of the junction outside any gene match. As regards this clone: Its antigen remains undetermined. The sample holds no much larger clone one base away, and base qualities are not on file.

At diagnosis, tumor, uninvolved tumor-adjacent lung and peripheral blood were collected and then preserved as a mix of FFPE and fresh-frozen material. Blood samples were analyzed as peripheral blood mononuclear cells for TCR repertoire profiling. The TCR comes from a female donor older than 55 with stage II squamous cell lung carcinoma. The receptor chain draws on TRBV2 and TRBJ2-7, with 8 central nucleotides matching TRBD1. Source: peripheral blood, taken before any cancer treatment. The sequence in DNA is TGTGCCAGCATGGGGACAGGCGACTTCTACCATTCCTACGAGCAGTACTTC. Its amino acids are CASMGTGDFYHSYEQYF.